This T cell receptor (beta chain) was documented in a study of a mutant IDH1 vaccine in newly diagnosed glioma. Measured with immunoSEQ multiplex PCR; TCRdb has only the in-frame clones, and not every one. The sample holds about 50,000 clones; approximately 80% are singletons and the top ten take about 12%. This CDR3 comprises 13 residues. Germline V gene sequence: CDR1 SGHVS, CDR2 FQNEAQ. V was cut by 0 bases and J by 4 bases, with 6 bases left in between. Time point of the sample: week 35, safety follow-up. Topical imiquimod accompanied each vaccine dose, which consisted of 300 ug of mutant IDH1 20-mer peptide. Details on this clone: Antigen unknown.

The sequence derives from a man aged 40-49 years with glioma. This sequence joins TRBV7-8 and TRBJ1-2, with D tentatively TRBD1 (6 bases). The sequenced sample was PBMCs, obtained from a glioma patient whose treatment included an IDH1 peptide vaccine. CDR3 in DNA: TGTGCCAGCAGCTTAGCAGGGGGCTATGGCTACACCTTC. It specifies CASSLAGGYGYTF.